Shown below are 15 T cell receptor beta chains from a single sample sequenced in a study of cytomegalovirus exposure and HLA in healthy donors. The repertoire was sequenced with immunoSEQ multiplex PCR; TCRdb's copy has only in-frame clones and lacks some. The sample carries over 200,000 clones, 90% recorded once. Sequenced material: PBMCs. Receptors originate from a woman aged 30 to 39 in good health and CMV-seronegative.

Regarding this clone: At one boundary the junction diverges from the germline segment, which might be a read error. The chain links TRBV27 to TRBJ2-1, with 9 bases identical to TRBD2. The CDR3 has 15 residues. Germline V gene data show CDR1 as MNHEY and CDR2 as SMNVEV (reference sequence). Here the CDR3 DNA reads TGTGCCAGCACCTCCGGGACTAGCTCCTTCAATGAGCAGTTCTTC. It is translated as CASTSGTSSFNEQFF.

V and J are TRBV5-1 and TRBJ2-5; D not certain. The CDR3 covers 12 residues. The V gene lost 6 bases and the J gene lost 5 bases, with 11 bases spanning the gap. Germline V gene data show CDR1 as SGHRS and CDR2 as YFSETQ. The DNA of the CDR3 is TGCGCCAGCACGTCTGATAGGGAGACCCAGTACTTC. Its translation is CASTSDRETQYF.

CDR3 in DNA: TGTGCCAGTAGTATGACCGCCAATTCCTACGAGCAGTACTTC. Its translation is CASSMTANSYEQYF. The V call is TRBV19, the J call TRBJ2-7; D ambiguous. The germline gives CDR1 LNHDA, CDR2 SQIVND (reference sequence). CDR3 length: 14 amino acids. V was clipped by 3 bases and J by 1 base, with 10 bases between them.

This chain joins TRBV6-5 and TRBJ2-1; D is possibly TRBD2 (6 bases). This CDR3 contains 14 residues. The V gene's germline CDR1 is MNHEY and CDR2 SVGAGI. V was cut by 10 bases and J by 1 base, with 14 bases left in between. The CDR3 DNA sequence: TGTGCCACCGGAGGGGATAGTTCCTACAATGAGCAGTTCTTC. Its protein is CATGGDSSYNEQFF.

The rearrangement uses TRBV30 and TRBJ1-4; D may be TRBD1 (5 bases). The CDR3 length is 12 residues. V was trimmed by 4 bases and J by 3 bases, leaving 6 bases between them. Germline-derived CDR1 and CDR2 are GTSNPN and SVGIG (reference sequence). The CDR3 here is CAWTGANEKLFF. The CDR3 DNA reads TGTGCCTGGACGGGGGCTAATGAAAAACTGTTTTTT.

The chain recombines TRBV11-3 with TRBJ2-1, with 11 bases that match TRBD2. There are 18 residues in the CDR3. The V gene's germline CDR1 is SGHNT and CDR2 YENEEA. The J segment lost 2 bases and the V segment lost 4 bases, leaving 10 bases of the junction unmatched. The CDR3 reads CASSSPMKTSGTYNEQFF. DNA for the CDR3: TGTGCCAGCAGCTCACCAATGAAGACTAGCGGGACCTACAATGAGCAGTTCTTC.

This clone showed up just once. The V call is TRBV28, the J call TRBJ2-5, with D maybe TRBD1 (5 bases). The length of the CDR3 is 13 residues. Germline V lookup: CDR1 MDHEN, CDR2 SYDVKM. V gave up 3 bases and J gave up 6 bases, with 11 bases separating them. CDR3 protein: CASSLTEEKTQYF. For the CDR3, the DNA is TGTGCCAGCAGTTTGACAGAGGAAAAGACCCAGTACTTC.

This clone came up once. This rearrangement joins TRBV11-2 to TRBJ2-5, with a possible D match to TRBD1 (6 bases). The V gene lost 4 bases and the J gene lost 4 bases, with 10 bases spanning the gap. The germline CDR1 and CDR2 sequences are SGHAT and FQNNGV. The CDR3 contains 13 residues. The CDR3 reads CASSYRVLETQYF. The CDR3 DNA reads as TGTGCCAGCAGCTACAGGGTCCTAGAGACCCAGTACTTC.

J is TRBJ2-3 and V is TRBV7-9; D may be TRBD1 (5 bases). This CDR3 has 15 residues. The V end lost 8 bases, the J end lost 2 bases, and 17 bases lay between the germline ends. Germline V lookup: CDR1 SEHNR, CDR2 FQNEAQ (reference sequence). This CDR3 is CASVRPDTSTDTQYF. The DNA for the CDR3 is TGTGCCAGCGTAAGACCGGACACCTCCACAGATACGCAGTATTTT.

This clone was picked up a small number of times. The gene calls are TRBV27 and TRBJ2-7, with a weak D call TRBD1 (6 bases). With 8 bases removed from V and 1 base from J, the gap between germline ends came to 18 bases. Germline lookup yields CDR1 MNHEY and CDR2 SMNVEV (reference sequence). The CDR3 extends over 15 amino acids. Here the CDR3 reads CASSFGTHESYEQYF. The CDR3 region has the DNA TGTGCCAGCTCGTTCGGGACACATGAATCCTACGAGCAGTACTTC.

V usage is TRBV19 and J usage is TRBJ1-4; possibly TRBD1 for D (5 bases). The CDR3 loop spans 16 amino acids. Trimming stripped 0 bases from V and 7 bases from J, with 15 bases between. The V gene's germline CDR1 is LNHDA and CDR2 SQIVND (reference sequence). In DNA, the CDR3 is TGTGCCAGTAGTATAGAGGGCCAGCCTAGGGGTGAAAAACTGTTTTTT. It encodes CASSIEGQPRGEKLFF. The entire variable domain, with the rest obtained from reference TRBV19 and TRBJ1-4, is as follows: DGGITQSPKYLFRKEGQNVTLSCEQNLNHDAMYWYRQDPGQGLRLIYYSQIVNDFQKGDIAEGYSVSREKKESFPLTVTSAQKNPTAFYLCASSIEGQPRGEKLFFGSGTQLSVL.

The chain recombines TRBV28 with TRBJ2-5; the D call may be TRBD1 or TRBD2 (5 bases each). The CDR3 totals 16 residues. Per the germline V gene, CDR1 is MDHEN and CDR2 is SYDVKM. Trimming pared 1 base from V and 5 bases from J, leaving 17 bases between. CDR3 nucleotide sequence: TGTGCCAGCAGTTTATTGCTGGGACCCCCCCGGGAGACCCAGTACTTC. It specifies CASSLLLGPPRETQYF.

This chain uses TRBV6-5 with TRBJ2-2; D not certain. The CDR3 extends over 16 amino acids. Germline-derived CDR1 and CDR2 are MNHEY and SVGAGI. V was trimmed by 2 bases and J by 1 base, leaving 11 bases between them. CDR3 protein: CASSYPGVRNTGELFF. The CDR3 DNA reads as TGTGCCAGCAGTTACCCCGGAGTGCGGAACACCGGGGAGCTGTTTTTT.

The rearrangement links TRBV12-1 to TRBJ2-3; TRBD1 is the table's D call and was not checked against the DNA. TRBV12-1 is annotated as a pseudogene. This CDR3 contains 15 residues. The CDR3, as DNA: TGTGCCAGCAGCTCGCACAGGGTATTAACAGATACGCAGTATTTT. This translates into CASSSHRVLTDTQYF.

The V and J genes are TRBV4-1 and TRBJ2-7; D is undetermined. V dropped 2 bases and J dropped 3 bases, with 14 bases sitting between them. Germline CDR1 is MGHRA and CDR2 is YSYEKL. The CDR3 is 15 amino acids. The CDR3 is CASSQRLIMDYEQYF. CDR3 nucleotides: TGCGCCAGCAGCCAACGACTTATCATGGACTACGAGCAGTACTTC.